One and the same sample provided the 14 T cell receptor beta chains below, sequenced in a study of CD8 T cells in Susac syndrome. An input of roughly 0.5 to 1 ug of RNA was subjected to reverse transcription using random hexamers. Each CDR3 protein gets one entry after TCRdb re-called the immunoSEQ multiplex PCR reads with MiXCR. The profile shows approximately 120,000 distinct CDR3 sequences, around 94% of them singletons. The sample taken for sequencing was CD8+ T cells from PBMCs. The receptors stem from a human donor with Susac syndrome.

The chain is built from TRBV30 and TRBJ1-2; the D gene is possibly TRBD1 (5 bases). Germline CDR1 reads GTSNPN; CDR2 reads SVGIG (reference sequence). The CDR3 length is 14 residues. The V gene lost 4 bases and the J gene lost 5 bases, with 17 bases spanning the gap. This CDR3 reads CAWTLPGAEYGYTF. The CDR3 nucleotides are TGTGCCTGGACCCTCCCCGGGGCAGAATATGGCTACACCTTC.

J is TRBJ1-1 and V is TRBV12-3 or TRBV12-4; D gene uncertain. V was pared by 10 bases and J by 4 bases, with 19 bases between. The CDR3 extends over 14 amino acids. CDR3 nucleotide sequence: TGTGCCATCATTAGTCCAGGTCGGGGCACTGAAGCTTTCTTT. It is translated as CAIISPGRGTEAFF.

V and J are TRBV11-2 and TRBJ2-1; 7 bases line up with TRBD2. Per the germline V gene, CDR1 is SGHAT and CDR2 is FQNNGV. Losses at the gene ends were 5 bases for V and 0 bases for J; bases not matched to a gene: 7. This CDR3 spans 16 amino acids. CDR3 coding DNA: TGTGCCAGCAGCCCCCGGACTAGGCCCTCCTACAATGAGCAGTTCTTC. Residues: CASSPRTRPSYNEQFF.

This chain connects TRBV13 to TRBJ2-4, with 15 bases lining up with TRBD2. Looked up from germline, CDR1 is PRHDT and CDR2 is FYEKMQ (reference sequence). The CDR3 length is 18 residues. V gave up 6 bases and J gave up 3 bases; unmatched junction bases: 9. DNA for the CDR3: TGTGCCAGCAGTTCAGGACTAGCGGGAGGGAAGGACAAAAACATTCAGTACTTC. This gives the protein CASSSGLAGGKDKNIQYF.

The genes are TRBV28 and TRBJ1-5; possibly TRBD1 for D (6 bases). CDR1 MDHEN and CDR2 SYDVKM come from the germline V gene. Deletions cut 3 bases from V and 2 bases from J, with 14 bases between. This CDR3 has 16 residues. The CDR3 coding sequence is TGTGCCAGCAGTTTTTTACAGGGCGATGGCAATCAGCCCCAGCATTTT. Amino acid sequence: CASSFLQGDGNQPQHF.

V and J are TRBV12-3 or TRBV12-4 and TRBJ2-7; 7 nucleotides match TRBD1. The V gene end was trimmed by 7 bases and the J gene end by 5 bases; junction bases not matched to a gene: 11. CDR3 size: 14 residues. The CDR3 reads CASTIGTVLHEQYF. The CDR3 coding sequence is TGTGCCAGCACAATAGGGACAGTCCTACACGAGCAGTACTTC.

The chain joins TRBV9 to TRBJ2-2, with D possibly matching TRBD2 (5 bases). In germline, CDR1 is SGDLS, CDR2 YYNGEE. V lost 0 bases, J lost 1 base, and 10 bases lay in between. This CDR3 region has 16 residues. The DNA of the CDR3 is TGTGCCAGCAGCGTAGTCGGGGATGAGAACACCGGGGAGCTGTTTTTT. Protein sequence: CASSVVGDENTGELFF.

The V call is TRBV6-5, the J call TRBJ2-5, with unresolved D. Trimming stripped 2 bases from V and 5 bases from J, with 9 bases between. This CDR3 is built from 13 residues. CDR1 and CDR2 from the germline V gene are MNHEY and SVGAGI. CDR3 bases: TGTGCCAGCAGTTACGTGGAGTTTGAGACCCAGTACTTC. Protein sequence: CASSYVEFETQYF.

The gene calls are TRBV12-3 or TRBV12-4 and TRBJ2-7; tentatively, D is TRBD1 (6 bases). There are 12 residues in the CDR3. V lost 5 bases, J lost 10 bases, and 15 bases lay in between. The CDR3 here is CASSPTGAPQYF. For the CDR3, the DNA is TGTGCCAGCAGTCCGACAGGAGCCCCCCAGTACTTC.

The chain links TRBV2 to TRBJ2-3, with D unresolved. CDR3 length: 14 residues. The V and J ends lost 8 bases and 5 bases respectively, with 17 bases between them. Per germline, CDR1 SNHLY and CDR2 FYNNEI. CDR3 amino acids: CASFDGGRRDTQYF. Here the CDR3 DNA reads TGTGCCAGCTTTGACGGCGGAAGAAGAGATACGCAGTATTTT. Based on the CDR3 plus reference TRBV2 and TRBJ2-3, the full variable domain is EPEVTQTPSHQVTQMGQEVILRCVPISNHLYFYWYRQILGQKVEFLVSFYNNEISEKSEIFDDQFSVERPDGSNFTLKIRSTKLEDSAMYFCASFDGGRRDTQYFGPGTRLTVL.

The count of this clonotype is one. The DNA for the CDR3 is TGTGCCAGCAGCCAGGTAGACAGCACAGATACGCAGTATTTT. Its protein is CASSQVDSTDTQYF. This chain uses TRBV14 with TRBJ2-3, with unresolved D. Germline CDR1 SGHDN, CDR2 FVKESK. With 3 bases removed from V and 0 bases from J, the gap between germline ends came to 7 bases. This CDR3 has 14 amino acids.

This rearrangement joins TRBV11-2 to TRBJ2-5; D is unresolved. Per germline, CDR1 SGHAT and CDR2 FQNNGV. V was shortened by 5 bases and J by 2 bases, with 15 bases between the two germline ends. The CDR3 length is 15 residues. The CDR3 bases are TGTGCCAGCAGCCCAGAGACTCCAACACAAGAGACCCAGTACTTC. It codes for CASSPETPTQETQYF.

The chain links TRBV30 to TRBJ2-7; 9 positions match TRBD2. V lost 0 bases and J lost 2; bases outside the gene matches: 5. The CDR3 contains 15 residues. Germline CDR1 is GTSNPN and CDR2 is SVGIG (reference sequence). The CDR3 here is CAWSVGLAVTYEQYF. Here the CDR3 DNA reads TGTGCCTGGAGTGTGGGACTAGCTGTTACCTACGAGCAGTACTTC.

The CDR3 reads CASSPGGFDGYTF. CDR3 in DNA: TGTGCCAGCAGTCCCGGCGGGTTCGACGGCTACACCTTC. The chain uses TRBV6-5 and TRBJ1-2; D remains ambiguous. Trimming pared 5 bases from V and 8 bases from J, leaving 15 bases between. From germline, CDR1 is MNHEY and CDR2 SVGAGI. This CDR3 spans 13 amino acids.